The rows below give T cell receptor beta chains drawn from one sample of a study of blood T cell repertoires in COVID-19. Data came from immunoSEQ multiplex PCR; TCRdb stores just in-frame clones and leaves some out. The sample contains approximately 360,000 clones, roughly four fifths of which appear only once. Sequencing input: PBMCs or T cells enriched from blood (not recorded which). Every receptor here comes from a woman aged 45 to 65 who had recovered from COVID-19. CDR3s include the opening cysteine and the closing phenylalanine or tryptophan. Each record gives: clone size, D gene, V gene, J gene, CDR3 protein, CDR3 DNA. A D gene is named only where the DNA matches it firmly. Part of the rows lack a size; the others show once, few, many or a class for expanded clones.

abundance: .; d_gene: TRBD2; v_gene: TRBV9; j_gene: TRBJ2-3; CDR3aa: CASSVSGGSGDTQYF; CDR3nt: TGTGCCAGCAGCGTCTCCGGGGGGTCCGGAGATACGCAGTATTTT
abundance: .; d_gene: TRBD1; v_gene: TRBV12-5; j_gene: TRBJ1-6; CDR3aa: CASGPLQGLGSPLHF; CDR3nt: TGTGCTAGTGGTCCCCTACAGGGGTTGGGTTCACCCCTCCACTTT
abundance: .; d_gene: .; v_gene: TRBV7-9; j_gene: TRBJ1-1; CDR3aa: CASSVRENTEAFF; CDR3nt: TGTGCCAGCAGCGTCAGGGAGAACACTGAAGCTTTCTTT
abundance: .; d_gene: TRBD1; v_gene: TRBV5-4; j_gene: TRBJ1-2; CDR3aa: CASSSTGEANYGYTF; CDR3nt: TGTGCCAGCAGCTCCACAGGGGAAGCTAACTATGGCTACACCTTC
abundance: .; d_gene: .; v_gene: TRBV2; j_gene: TRBJ1-5; CDR3aa: CASSGGNSNQPQHF; CDR3nt: TGTGCCAGCAGTGGAGGTAATAGCAATCAGCCCCAGCATTTT
abundance: .; d_gene: .; v_gene: TRBV11-2; j_gene: TRBJ2-7; CDR3aa: CASSPSVPPREQYF; CDR3nt: TGTGCCAGCAGCCCAAGCGTACCTCCTCGGGAGCAGTACTTC
abundance: .; d_gene: TRBD1; v_gene: TRBV29-1; j_gene: TRBJ2-1; CDR3aa: CSVDLGTGWHEQFF; CDR3nt: TGCAGCGTTGACCTCGGGACAGGGTGGCATGAGCAGTTCTTC
abundance: few; d_gene: .; v_gene: TRBV6-5; j_gene: TRBJ1-2; CDR3aa: CASSPFSGYGYTF; CDR3nt: TGTGCCAGCAGCCCCTTTTCGGGGTATGGCTACACCTTC
abundance: .; d_gene: .; v_gene: TRBV6-2/TRBV6-3; j_gene: TRBJ1-2; CDR3aa: CASSYVDRSEGYTF; CDR3nt: TGTGCCAGCAGTTACGTAGACAGGTCGGAAGGCTACACCTTC
abundance: .; d_gene: .; v_gene: TRBV6-2/TRBV6-3; j_gene: TRBJ1-2; CDR3aa: CASSPPPDRPNYGYTF; CDR3nt: TGTGCCAGCAGCCCACCGCCCGACAGGCCTAACTATGGCTACACCTTC
abundance: once; d_gene: TRBD1; v_gene: TRBV6-5; j_gene: TRBJ1-5; CDR3aa: CASRRKGQGNQPQHF; CDR3nt: TGTGCCAGCAGACGGAAGGGACAGGGAAATCAGCCCCAGCATTTT
abundance: .; d_gene: .; v_gene: TRBV3-1/TRBV3-2; j_gene: TRBJ2-7; CDR3aa: CASSQLSTVLSSYEQYF; CDR3nt: TGTGCCAGCAGCCAACTCTCGACAGTCTTAAGCTCCTACGAGCAGTACTTC
abundance: .; d_gene: TRBD1; v_gene: TRBV19; j_gene: TRBJ1-2; CDR3aa: CASSIGQGSYTF; CDR3nt: TGTGCCAGTAGCATAGGACAGGGTAGCTACACCTTC
abundance: .; d_gene: .; v_gene: TRBV4-1; j_gene: TRBJ1-2; CDR3aa: CASSQDQGRSYGYTF; CDR3nt: TGCGCCAGCAGCCAAGATCAGGGGAGATCCTATGGCTACACCTTC
abundance: once; d_gene: .; v_gene: TRBV28; j_gene: TRBJ1-4; CDR3aa: CASTLGVGLATNEKLFF; CDR3nt: TGTGCCAGCACCCTAGGGGTCGGTCTTGCAACTAATGAAAAACTGTTTTTT
abundance: .; d_gene: .; v_gene: TRBV3-1/TRBV3-2; j_gene: TRBJ2-2; CDR3aa: CASSRRVSDTGELFF; CDR3nt: TGTGCCAGCAGTCGCAGGGTTTCCGACACCGGGGAGCTGTTTTTT
abundance: .; d_gene: TRBD1; v_gene: TRBV4-3; j_gene: TRBJ1-1; CDR3aa: CASSQDIAGGSTEAFF; CDR3nt: TGCGCCAGCAGCCAAGATATCGCAGGGGGCTCCACTGAAGCTTTCTTT
abundance: .; d_gene: .; v_gene: TRBV10-3; j_gene: TRBJ2-1; CDR3aa: CASIGGSSYNEQFF; CDR3nt: TGTGCCTCGATAGGGGGTAGCTCCTACAATGAGCAGTTCTTC
abundance: .; d_gene: TRBD1; v_gene: TRBV2; j_gene: TRBJ1-2; CDR3aa: CASAVQGAGGYTF; CDR3nt: TGTGCCAGCGCCGTCCAGGGGGCAGGTGGCTACACCTTC
abundance: .; d_gene: .; v_gene: TRBV12-3/TRBV12-4; j_gene: TRBJ1-2; CDR3aa: CASSLAGVGYTF; CDR3nt: TGTGCCAGCAGTTTAGCAGGGGTTGGCTACACCTTC
abundance: .; d_gene: TRBD1; v_gene: TRBV28; j_gene: TRBJ1-5; CDR3aa: CAGTTGGYQPQHF; CDR3nt: TGTGCCGGCACCACAGGGGGTTATCAGCCCCAGCATTTT
abundance: .; d_gene: .; v_gene: TRBV19; j_gene: TRBJ1-3; CDR3aa: CASSIDSPGGGSGNTIYF; CDR3nt: TGTGCCAGTAGTATAGACTCCCCCGGCGGGGGCTCTGGAAACACCATATATTTT
abundance: .; d_gene: .; v_gene: TRBV5-4; j_gene: TRBJ2-3; CDR3aa: CASSLTGLDTDTQYF; CDR3nt: TGTGCCAGCAGCCTAACAGGGTTGGACACAGATACGCAGTATTTT
abundance: .; d_gene: TRBD1; v_gene: TRBV2; j_gene: TRBJ1-1; CDR3aa: CASSDPRTGPAFF; CDR3nt: TGTGCCAGCAGTGACCCCCGGACAGGACCAGCTTTCTTT
abundance: few; d_gene: .; v_gene: TRBV9; j_gene: TRBJ1-2; CDR3aa: CASSVDPSTTNYGYTF; CDR3nt: TGTGCCAGCAGCGTAGATCCCAGTACAACTAACTATGGCTACACCTTC
abundance: .; d_gene: TRBD1; v_gene: TRBV29-1; j_gene: TRBJ1-2; CDR3aa: CSVAGTGSYARPNYGYTF; CDR3nt: TGCAGCGTGGCCGGGACAGGGAGTTATGCTCGCCCAAACTATGGCTACACCTTC
abundance: .; d_gene: .; v_gene: TRBV6-5; j_gene: TRBJ2-2; CDR3aa: CASSPDSWAGGELFF; CDR3nt: TGTGCCAGCAGCCCCGATAGCTGGGCGGGCGGGGAGCTGTTTTTT
abundance: .; d_gene: .; v_gene: TRBV27; j_gene: TRBJ1-6; CDR3aa: CASSLPTENSPLHF; CDR3nt: TGTGCCAGCAGTTTACCGACAGAGAATTCACCCCTCCACTTT
abundance: .; d_gene: TRBD1; v_gene: TRBV18; j_gene: TRBJ2-7; CDR3aa: CASAIGTGSPAYEQYF; CDR3nt: TGTGCCAGCGCCATCGGGACAGGGAGCCCTGCCTACGAGCAGTACTTC
abundance: .; d_gene: .; v_gene: TRBV19; j_gene: TRBJ1-1; CDR3aa: CASGAWGGTFF; CDR3nt: TGTGCCAGTGGGGCGTGGGGGGGGACTTTCTTT
abundance: .; d_gene: .; v_gene: TRBV29-1; j_gene: TRBJ1-1; CDR3aa: CSVEGVRAVNTEAFF; CDR3nt: TGCAGCGTTGAAGGCGTCAGGGCAGTGAACACTGAAGCTTTCTTT
abundance: .; d_gene: .; v_gene: TRBV5-1; j_gene: TRBJ2-1; CDR3aa: CASSPLGMNNEQFF; CDR3nt: TGCGCCAGCAGCCCCCTGGGCATGAATAATGAGCAGTTCTTC
abundance: .; d_gene: .; v_gene: TRBV19; j_gene: TRBJ2-7; CDR3aa: CASSILGSSYEQYF; CDR3nt: TGTGCCAGTAGTATTCTAGGGAGCTCCTACGAGCAGTACTTC
abundance: once; d_gene: TRBD1; v_gene: TRBV19; j_gene: TRBJ1-5; CDR3aa: CASSTPGQISNQPQHF; CDR3nt: TGTGCCAGTAGTACACCGGGACAGATTAGCAATCAGCCCCAGCATTTT
abundance: .; d_gene: TRBD2; v_gene: TRBV30; j_gene: TRBJ2-3; CDR3aa: CAWDIDGRPENTDTQYF; CDR3nt: TGTGCCTGGGATATCGACGGGAGGCCCGAAAACACAGATACGCAGTATTTT
abundance: .; d_gene: .; v_gene: TRBV4-3; j_gene: TRBJ1-5; CDR3aa: CASSQDWNGVPQPQHF; CDR3nt: TGCGCCAGCAGCCAAGATTGGAATGGAGTGCCTCAGCCCCAGCATTTT
abundance: .; d_gene: TRBD2; v_gene: TRBV19; j_gene: TRBJ2-7; CDR3aa: CASSKGTSGAYEQYF; CDR3nt: TGTGCCAGTAGTAAGGGGACTAGCGGTGCCTACGAGCAGTACTTC
abundance: .; d_gene: TRBD1; v_gene: TRBV3-1/TRBV3-2; j_gene: TRBJ2-7; CDR3aa: CASSLGQAGPYEQYF; CDR3nt: TGTGCCAGCAGTCTAGGACAGGCGGGTCCGTACGAGCAGTACTTC
abundance: .; d_gene: .; v_gene: TRBV3-1/TRBV3-2; j_gene: TRBJ1-1; CDR3aa: CASSQGQSVTEAFF; CDR3nt: TGTGCCAGCAGCCAAGGACAGTCGGTCACTGAAGCTTTCTTT
abundance: .; d_gene: .; v_gene: TRBV5-1; j_gene: TRBJ2-2; CDR3aa: CASSSFLIQQNTGELFF; CDR3nt: TGCGCCAGCAGCTCATTCTTGATTCAACAGAACACCGGGGAGCTGTTTTTT
abundance: few; d_gene: .; v_gene: TRBV2; j_gene: TRBJ2-5; CDR3aa: CASSEESRGETQYF; CDR3nt: TGTGCCAGCAGTGAAGAGTCACGGGGAGAGACCCAGTACTTC